This paragraph reports one T cell receptor beta chain. Its antigen is not known. Every isolated RNA sample was fully reverse transcribed, so sequencing captured expressed TCRB transcripts. Profiled with immunoSEQ multiplex PCR; TCRdb holds only in-frame clones, not every one. The sample carries hundreds of thousands of clones, roughly 16% recorded once. This sample stems from a study of beta chain features in type 1 diabetes. General study points: Type 1 diabetes patients showed a moderate but significant shortening of TCRB CDR3s in all four CD4+ subsets. The similarity of naive, central memory and Treg TCRB repertoires appeared greater among patients than among healthy donors.

There are 16 residues in the CDR3. V lost 5 bases and J lost 1; bases outside the gene matches: 9. CDR1 is SGHDT and CDR2 is YYEEEE in the germline V gene. The source is a man in his late teens or twenties in good health. Sequenced material: naive CD4+ T cells from blood. The rearrangement uses TRBV5-6 and TRBJ2-3, with 8 positions matching TRBD1. The CDR3 region is CASRSRGRRGTDTQYF. The DNA of the CDR3 is TGTGCCAGCAGATCCAGGGGGCGCAGGGGCACAGATACGCAGTATTTT. Filled out from reference TRBV5-6 and TRBJ2-3, the complete variable domain reads DAGVTQSPTHLIKTRGQQVTLRCSPKSGHDTVSWYQQALGQGPQFIFQYYEEEERQRGNFPDRFSGHQFPNYSSELNVNALLLGDSALYLCASRSRGRRGTDTQYFGPGTRLTVL.